A single sample is the source of the 28 T cell receptor beta chains below, sequenced in a study of tissue T cells after allogeneic stem cell transplantation. The assay was immunoSEQ multiplex PCR, and TCRdb's table has in-frame clones only and misses some. Of roughly 51,000 clones in the sample, 65% to 85% were seen once. The sequencing input was sorted cells pooled from one or two spleens. The source of these receptors is a pool of C57BL/6 mice in good health.

This clone was seen once. The gene names here belong to mouse. CDR3 residues: CAWSPGTNTGQLYF. CDR3 DNA, as far as it was read: TGTGCCTGGAGTCCAGGGACAAACACCGGGCAGCTCTAC. The rearrangement links TRBV31 to TRBJ2-2; a weak D match, TRBD1 (5 bases). The sequenced fragment ends 1 residue before the CDR3 boundary, so the rest is inferred from the germline J gene. The CDR3 contains 14 residues. V shed 1 base and J shed 0 bases, with 6 bases lying between them. CDR1 is GKSSPN, CDR2 SITVG, per germline.

This clone has more than one count but fewer than ten. The genes are named according to mouse. The CDR3 sequence is CASSHRDWGEEQYF. The sequenced CDR3 bases are TGTGCCAGCAGCCACCGGGACTGGGGGGAGGAACAGTAC. This sequence joins TRBV5 and TRBJ2-7, with 12 bases lining up with TRBD2. The missing CDR3 end, 1 residue past where the read stops, is filled in from the germline J gene. The V segment lost 3 bases and the J segment 7 bases; nucleotides outside the gene matches: 4. CDR3 length: 14 amino acids. The V gene's germline CDR1 is LGHNA and CDR2 YNLKQL (reference sequence).

About this clone itself: All gene names here are mouse names. Sequencing ends 1 residue short of the CDR3 end; the germline J gene provides the rest. The chain employs TRBV3 and TRBJ1-3; D is unclear. The V end lost 5 bases, the J end lost 0 bases, and 14 bases lay between the germline ends. The germline V gene encodes CDR1 SNHLY and CDR2 FYNGKV (reference sequence). This CDR3 contains 16 residues. The covered CDR3 bases are TGTGCCAGCAGCCCTTTGCCCGGGGTTTCTGGAAATACGCTCTAT. It codes for CASSPLPGVSGNTLY. The whole CDR3 sequence is CASSPLPGVSGNTLYF.

As concerns this clone: Here the gene names and germline are mouse. The missing CDR3 end, 1 residue past where the read stops, is filled in from the germline J gene. This chain links TRBV26 with TRBJ1-6; 7 positions agree with TRBD1. TRBJ1-6 has ORF status, its function being uncertain. Germline values: CDR1 KGHPV, CDR2 FQNQEV (reference sequence). V lost 0 bases, J lost 7 bases, and 0 bases stayed unmatched. This CDR3 comprises 14 residues. The CDR3 protein is CASSLSTGNSPLYF. Incomplete CDR3 DNA: TGTGCCAGCAGTCTGTCGACAGGGAATTCGCCCCTCTAC.

A remark on this clone: The genes are named according to mouse. The read finishes 1 residue shy of the CDR3 end, and the germline J gene is used to complete it. The chain recombines TRBV15 with TRBJ2-3, with TRBD2 matching over 7 bases. Germline V gives CDR1 SGHND, CDR2 FRSKSL. Germline trimming cut 1 base from V and 5 bases from J; bases unmatched to any gene: 0. The length of the CDR3 is 13 residues. CDR3 region: CASSLDWGETLYF. The part of the CDR3 DNA that was read is TGTGCCAGCAGTTTAGACTGGGGAGAAACGCTGTAT. Variable domain in full (rest from reference TRBV15 and TRBJ2-3): DAGVTQTPRHEVAEKGQTIILKCEPVSGHNDLFWYRQTKIQGLELLSYFRSKSLMEDGGAFKDRFKAEMLNSSFSTLKIQPTEPKDSAVYLCASSLDWGETLYFGSGTRLTVL.

Turning to this clone: Gene labels here are mouse ones. The read ends 1 residue early relative to the CDR3; the germline J gene fills the gap. V gene TRBV13-2 combines with J gene TRBJ1-3, with D perhaps TRBD1 (5 bases). The CDR3 is 16 amino acids. Germline loops: CDR1 NNHNN, CDR2 SYGAGS (reference sequence). V lost 5 bases, J lost 0 bases, and 15 bases lay in between. The CDR3 bases that were read are TGTGCCAGCGGGGCAGGGAGGGAGAATTCTGGAAATACGCTCTAT. It yields the protein CASGAGRENSGNTLY. The CDR3 reads in full as CASGAGRENSGNTLYF.

On this clone: The genes and germline here are from mouse. The read ends 1 residue early relative to the CDR3; the germline J gene fills the gap. V and J are TRBV1 and TRBJ2-1, with no clear D. Germline CDR1 reads NSQYPW; CDR2 reads LRSPGD (reference sequence). This CDR3 has 11 residues. Between the trimmed V and J ends, which lost 1 base and 8 bases, there was a span of 3 bases. The CDR3 DNA, read in part, is TGCACCTGCAGTGCAGGGCCTGAGCAGTTC. It encodes CTCSAGPEQF. The entire CDR3 protein reads CTCSAGPEQFF. Using reference TRBV1 and TRBJ2-1 for the parts outside the CDR3, the full variable domain is VTLLEQNPRWRLVPRGQAVNLRCILKNSQYPWMSWYQQDLQKQLQWLFTLRSPGDKEVKSLPGADYLATRVTDTELRLQVANMSQGRTLYCTCSAGPEQFFGPGTRLTVL.

In regard to this clone: Germline and genes here are mouse. The CDR3 extends 1 residue past the end of the read, so its final part is completed from the germline J gene. This rearrangement joins TRBV2 to TRBJ2-7, with TRBD1 as a possible D gene (5 bases). CDR3 size: 14 residues. Trimming pared 3 bases from V and 0 bases from J, leaving 9 bases between. Germline V gives CDR1 LGHNA, CDR2 YSYQKL. CDR3 bases read: TGTGCCAGCAGCCAGGCAGACAGCTCCTATGAACAGTAC. It translates to CASSQADSSYEQY. From start to end, the CDR3 is CASSQADSSYEQYF.

This clone rates as medium-sized. Germline and genes here are mouse. Read coverage stops 1 residue before the CDR3 terminus; the germline J gene supplies the remainder. The gene calls are TRBV14 and TRBJ2-1; no definite D call. The CDR3 totals 13 residues. Germline lookup yields CDR1 SGHDT and CDR2 FRDEAV. V was pared by 4 bases and J by 3 bases, with 8 bases between. The CDR3 bases that were read are TGTGCCAGCAGTCGACACATCTATGCTGAGCAGTTC. Encoded protein: CASSRHIYAEQF. The CDR3 reads in full as CASSRHIYAEQFF.

Remarks on this clone: Mouse gene names apply. Read sequence stops 1 residue before the CDR3 end, and the germline J gene provides the missing end. The chain carries TRBV20 and TRBJ1-3; no clear D. This CDR3 is 14 amino acids long. V gave up 2 bases and J gave up 0 bases, with 8 bases separating them. Looked up from germline, CDR1 is GFQATS and CDR2 is STVNSAI. Incomplete CDR3 DNA: TGTGGTGCTAGGTACCGCAATTCTGGAAATACGCTCTAT. Translating it yields CGARYRNSGNTLY. The CDR3 in its entirety is CGARYRNSGNTLYF.

On this clone: Gene names refer to mouse genes. The read is 1 residue too short to cover the CDR3 end, so that end is filled in from the germline J gene. The chain links TRBV2 to TRBJ2-7; TRBD2 matches at 11 bases. The V gene's germline CDR1 is LGHNA and CDR2 YSYQKL. The trim removed 0 bases at V and 7 bases at J, leaving 8 bases unmatched. The CDR3 consists of 16 residues. The CDR3 loop is CASSQERRDWGGEQYF. CDR3 bases read: TGTGCCAGCAGCCAAGAACGGAGAGACTGGGGGGGAGAACAGTAC.

As regards this clone: Gene names are the mouse ones. The CDR3 end falls 1 residue outside the read, so it is completed with the germline J gene. This chain joins TRBV15 and TRBJ2-3; 9 bases agree with TRBD1. CDR1 and CDR2 from the germline V gene are SGHND and FRSKSL. V trimming: 1 base; J trimming: 10 bases; junction bases outside the gene matches: 6. This CDR3 is built from 14 residues. The CDR3: CASSLGRDRVPLYF. The covered CDR3 bases are TGTGCCAGCAGTTTAGGACGGGACAGGGTTCCGCTGTAT.

This clone came up a few times. Mouse germline and gene names are used. Sequencing ends 1 residue short of the CDR3 end; the germline J gene provides the rest. The rearrangement uses TRBV2 and TRBJ1-5; TRBD1 matches 7 bases. Germline V gene data show CDR1 as LGHNA and CDR2 as YSYQKL. The V segment lost 0 bases and the J segment 5 bases; nucleotides outside the gene matches: 4. CDR3 length: 15 residues. CDR3 DNA, as far as it was read: TGTGCCAGCAGCCAAGAGACAGGGAGAGACCAGGCTCCGCTT. Protein: CASSQETGRDQAPL. The CDR3 in its entirety is CASSQETGRDQAPLF.

In regard to this clone: The genes are named according to mouse. The covered CDR3 bases are TGCACCTGCAGTGCAGCGCAGGGGGGAAAAGACACCCAGTAC. Protein: CTCSAAQGGKDTQY. In full, the CDR3 is CTCSAAQGGKDTQYF. The rearrangement joins TRBV1 to TRBJ2-5; weak D call: TRBD1 (7 bases). The read gets to within 1 residue of the CDR3 end, and the germline J gene fills in the rest. The CDR3 covers 15 residues. V lost 1 base, J lost 4 bases, and 12 bases lay in between. Looked up from germline, CDR1 is NSQYPW and CDR2 is LRSPGD (reference sequence).

This clone was observed a handful of times. Mouse names are used for the genes. The sequenced part of the CDR3 DNA is TGTGCCAGCAGTCTGTCGACAGGCGTCTATGAACAGTAC. Its protein is CASSLSTGVYEQY. The entire CDR3 reads CASSLSTGVYEQYF. The chain employs TRBV26 and TRBJ2-7; weak D call: TRBD1 (6 bases). The CDR3 extends 1 residue past the end of the read, so its final part is completed from the germline J gene. This CDR3 spans 14 amino acids. V was trimmed by 0 bases and J by 3 bases, leaving 9 bases between them. Germline-derived CDR1 and CDR2 are KGHPV and FQNQEV (reference sequence).

As to this clone: Gene names denote mouse genes. Coverage ceases 1 residue before the CDR3 finishes, and the germline J gene fills in the end. This CDR3 is also generated by other DNA sequences in the sample. This chain joins TRBV13-1 and TRBJ2-3; the match to TRBD2 covers 12 bases. Germline V gene lookup returns CDR1 NSHNY and CDR2 SYGAGN. CDR3 length: 15 residues. J lost 3 bases, V lost 3 bases, and 2 bases had no gene match. CDR3 DNA, as far as it was read: TGTGCCAGCAGTGGCGGGACTGGGGGGGCAGAAACGCTGTAT. Amino acid sequence: CASSGGTGGAETLY. The full CDR3 reads CASSGGTGGAETLYF.

Only a few counts were recorded for this clone. These gene names are mouse names. Sequencing ends 1 residue short of the CDR3 end; the germline J gene provides the rest. The V and J genes are TRBV31 and TRBJ2-7; 11 nucleotides agree with TRBD1. Per germline, CDR1 GKSSPN and CDR2 SITVG. The CDR3 totals 14 residues. V shed 3 bases and J 7 bases; nucleotides not matched to a gene: 8. The chain's CDR3 is CAWSTWDRGEEQYF. CDR3 bases read: TGTGCCTGGAGCACCTGGGACAGGGGGGAAGAACAGTAC. Variable domain in full (rest from reference TRBV31 and TRBJ2-7): AQTIHQWPVAEIKAVGSPLSLGCTIKGKSSPNLYWYWQATGGTLQQLFYSITVGQVESVVQLNLSASRPKDDQFILSTEKLLLSHSGFYLCAWSTWDRGEEQYFGPGTRLTVL.

As regards this clone: The gene symbols are mouse symbols. The read ends 1 residue before the CDR3 terminus; that terminus is restored from the germline J gene. The sample has other DNA sequences that encode this CDR3 too. V is TRBV3 and J is TRBJ2-4; D gene unclear. CDR1 and CDR2 from the germline V gene are SNHLY and FYNGKV (reference sequence). This CDR3 is 12 amino acids long. V shed 4 bases and J shed 0 bases, with 2 bases lying between them. CDR3 DNA (partial): TGTGCCAGCAGCTCCAGTCAAAACACCTTGTAC. Its protein product is CASSSSQNTLY. The CDR3 as a whole reads CASSSSQNTLYF.

For this clone: Any gene name here is a mouse gene name. The sequenced fragment ends 1 residue before the CDR3 boundary, so the rest is inferred from the germline J gene. The rearrangement joins TRBV24 to TRBJ1-3; unclear D gene. This CDR3 has 16 residues. Trimming shortened V by 0 bases and J by 0 bases, and 9 bases separated the two germline ends. CDR1 is KGHTA, CDR2 FRNEEI, per germline. Partial CDR3 DNA: TGTGCCAGCAGTCTGTATTCGGGCCTTTCTGGAAATACGCTCTAT. Translating gives CASSLYSGLSGNTLY. The entire CDR3 is CASSLYSGLSGNTLYF.

This clone showed up just once. Genes and germline are mouse. The read terminates 1 residue ahead of where the CDR3 ends, so the germline J gene completes it. This rearrangement joins TRBV5 to TRBJ1-3, with 7 positions matching TRBD1. CDR1 is LGHNA and CDR2 is YNLKQL in the germline V gene (reference sequence). The J segment lost 2 bases and the V segment lost 0 bases, leaving 7 bases of the junction unmatched. The CDR3 loop spans 17 amino acids. The CDR3 here is CASSQDLGQGAGNTLYF. The covered CDR3 bases are TGTGCCAGCAGCCAAGATTTGGGCCAGGGGGCTGGAAATACGCTCTAT.

On this clone: Mouse names are used for the genes. The CDR3 is cut off 1 residue early in the read; its end comes from the germline J gene. V and J are TRBV13-2 and TRBJ2-2; 10 nucleotides align to TRBD2. Germline loops: CDR1 NNHNN, CDR2 SYGAGS (reference sequence). The trim removed 1 base at V and 1 base at J, leaving 4 bases unmatched. The CDR3 has 17 amino acids. CDR3 loop: CASGDPGGAQNTGQLYF. The part of the CDR3 DNA that was read is TGTGCCAGCGGTGATCCTGGGGGGGCGCAAAACACCGGGCAGCTCTAC.

As concerns this clone: Genes here carry mouse names. The read terminates 1 residue before the CDR3 end, so the remaining end is supplied by the germline J gene. The chain links TRBV26 to TRBJ1-1; no clear D. CDR3 length: 12 amino acids. V was clipped by 4 bases and J by 3 bases, with 6 bases between them. Per germline, CDR1 KGHPV and CDR2 FQNQEV (reference sequence). CDR3 sequence: CASSRQYTEVFF. CDR3 DNA, as far as it was read: TGTGCCAGCAGTCGGCAGTACACAGAAGTCTTC. The full variable domain, completed using reference TRBV26 and TRBJ1-1, is NSKVIQTPRYLVKGQGQKAKMRCIPEKGHPVVFWYQQNKNNEFKFLINFQNQEVLQQIDMTEKRFSAECPSNSPCSLEIQSSEAGDSALYLCASSRQYTEVFFGKGTRLTVV.

For this clone: The genes are named according to mouse. The read gets to within 1 residue of the CDR3 end, and the germline J gene fills in the rest. V is TRBV5 and J is TRBJ2-4; 9 nucleotides align to TRBD2. Trimming cost V 4 bases and J 2 bases; bases outside gene matches: 4. The CDR3 contains 15 residues. The V gene's germline CDR1 is LGHNA and CDR2 YNLKQL (reference sequence). This chain's CDR3 is CASSPRLGVQNTLYF. The CDR3 DNA, read in part, is TGTGCCAGCAGCCCTCGACTGGGGGTTCAAAACACCTTGTAC.

With respect to this clone: Mouse gene names and germline throughout. The CDR3 end lies 1 residue beyond the end of the read and is filled in from the germline J gene. The chain recombines TRBV16 with TRBJ2-7, with 8 bases identical to TRBD2. The trim removed 3 bases at V and 7 bases at J, leaving 8 bases unmatched. Germline V gene sequence: CDR1 SGHSA, CDR2 FRNQAP. CDR3 length equals 14 residues. The CDR3 protein is CASSLGGGALEQYF. Incomplete CDR3 DNA: TGTGCAAGCAGCTTGGGGGGGGGCGCATTGGAACAGTAC. The full variable domain, completed using reference TRBV16 and TRBJ2-7, is NAGVIQTPRHKVTGKGQEATLWCEPISGHSAVFWYRQTIVQGLEFLTYFRNQAPIDDSGMPKERFSAQMPNQSHSTLKIQSTQPQDSAVYLCASSLGGGALEQYFGPGTRLTVL.

On this clone: Mouse gene names apply. Sequencing ends 1 residue short of the CDR3 end; the germline J gene provides the rest. The same CDR3 can be traced to other DNA sequences in this sample. This sequence joins TRBV12-1 and TRBJ1-4, with D tentatively TRBD1 (5 bases). V was cut by 0 bases and J by 2 bases, with 6 bases left in between. The germline gives CDR1 SGHSN, CDR2 HYEKVE. The CDR3 has 14 residues. This CDR3 reads CASSLEGSNERLFF. The DNA read from the CDR3 is TGTGCCAGCTCTCTCGAGGGGTCCAACGAAAGATTATTT.

As concerns this clone: The genes and germline here are from mouse. From the germline J gene comes the end of the CDR3, since the read stops 1 residue before it. The gene calls are TRBV13-1 and TRBJ2-4, with 10 bases fitting TRBD2. The CDR3 loop spans 16 amino acids. Germline CDR1 NSHNY, CDR2 SYGAGN. V lost 1 base, J lost 1 base, and 3 bases stayed unmatched. CDR3 protein: CASSDLGGRGQNTLYF. The sequenced CDR3 bases are TGTGCCAGCAGTGATCTGGGGGGGCGCGGTCAAAACACCTTGTAC.

This clone was picked up one time. Gene names and germline refer to mouse. The observed sequence ends 1 residue before the CDR3 terminus, with the missing tail filled in from the germline J gene. V and J are TRBV13-2 and TRBJ1-1; D may be TRBD1 (5 bases). The ends were cut back, 0 bases at V and 8 bases at J, with 14 bases in the middle. CDR3 length: 14 residues. CDR1 is NNHNN, CDR2 SYGAGS, per germline (reference sequence). CDR3: CASGDAEPGLEVFF. The covered CDR3 bases are TGTGCCAGCGGTGATGCAGAGCCAGGGCTGGAAGTCTTC.

Remarks on this clone: Each gene name is a mouse one. The read ends 1 residue early relative to the CDR3; the germline J gene fills the gap. The chain carries TRBV19 and TRBJ2-7, with D possibly TRBD1 on 5 matching bases. Germline V gene lookup returns CDR1 FNHDT and CDR2 SITEND (reference sequence). Trimming shortened V by 0 bases and J by 5 bases, and 6 bases separated the two germline ends. The CDR3 contains 12 residues. This CDR3 reads CASSIGRDEQYF. The part of the CDR3 DNA that was read is TGTGCCAGCAGTATAGGCAGGGATGAACAGTAC.